A selection of T cell receptor beta chains follows, all from one sample in a study of blood T cell repertoires in COVID-19. Profiling relied on immunoSEQ multiplex PCR, and the TCRdb table lists in-frame clones only, not all of them. The sample lists about 220,000 clones; around 86% were seen once. Sequencing was carried out using PBMCs or T cells enriched from blood (not recorded which). The receptors were gathered from a woman between 35 and 50 years old with acute COVID-19. Both conserved end residues are part of each CDR3. A D gene is named only where the DNA matches it firmly.

d_call j_call v_call cdr3_aa cdr3_nt
. TRBJ1-4 TRBV7-9 CASSRQVEKLFF TGTGCCAGCAGCCGACAAGTTGAAAAACTGTTTTTT
TRBD1 TRBJ2-7 TRBV3-1/TRBV3-2 CASSQGTGGFAYEQYF TGTGCCAGCAGCCAAGGGACAGGGGGTTTCGCCTACGAGCAGTACTTC
. TRBJ2-7 TRBV7-9 CASSGGTESSYEQYF TGTGCCAGCAGCGGCGGGACTGAGAGCTCCTACGAGCAGTACTTC
TRBD2 TRBJ2-3 TRBV3-1/TRBV3-2 CASSPTGTSGWGDTQYF TGTGCCAGCAGCCCAACCGGGACTAGTGGGTGGGGAGATACGCAGTATTTT
. TRBJ1-4 TRBV7-9 CASSFPGPEGEKLFF TGTGCCAGCAGCTTTCCGGGCCCGGAGGGTGAAAAACTGTTTTTT
. TRBJ1-2 TRBV6-5 CAALSNTGGYGYTF TGTGCCGCCCTTTCAAATACAGGCGGATATGGCTACACCTTC
TRBD2 TRBJ2-3 TRBV7-9 CASSLVAGGTDTQYF TGTGCCAGCAGCTTGGTAGCGGGGGGCACAGATACGCAGTATTTT
TRBD1 TRBJ1-1 TRBV29-1 CSVRTGETEAFF TGCAGCGTTAGAACAGGGGAGACTGAAGCTTTCTTT
. TRBJ1-1 TRBV4-1 CASSPLPADYTEAFF TGCGCCAGCAGCCCCCTACCGGCGGATTACACTGAAGCTTTCTTT
. TRBJ1-6 TRBV25-1 CASQGGIRSSYNSPLHF TGTGCCTCCCAGGGCGGGATCCGGAGCTCCTATAATTCACCCCTCCACTTT
. TRBJ1-6 TRBV5-8 CASSWGQINNSPLHF TGTGCCAGCAGCTGGGGGCAGATTAATAATTCACCCCTCCACTTT
. TRBJ1-2 TRBV6-1 CASSEGQAFYGYTF TGTGCCAGCAGTGAAGGACAGGCCTTCTATGGCTACACCTTC
. TRBJ1-2 TRBV12-3/TRBV12-4 CASSLVGRDGYTF TGTGCCAGCAGTTTAGTTGGCAGGGATGGCTACACCTTC
TRBD2 TRBJ2-5 TRBV11-3 CASSLGRGAETQYF TGTGCCAGCAGCTTAGGGCGGGGGGCAGAGACCCAGTACTTC
. TRBJ1-1 TRBV7-8 CASSSRRREKAFF TGTGCCAGCAGCTCGCGCCGCAGGGAAAAAGCTTTCTTT
TRBD1 TRBJ2-1 TRBV3-1/TRBV3-2 CASSRLIGQGANEQFF TGTGCCAGCAGCCGGTTAATTGGACAGGGGGCCAATGAGCAGTTCTTC